The 24 T cell receptor beta chains listed next were all sequenced from one sample in a study of neurological immune-mediated disorders. TCRdb re-called the 5' RACE reads through MiXCR, storing one row per CDR3 protein. Among 20,000 to 25,000 distinct CDR3 sequences listed, over 5% were seen once. The sample comprised CD8+ T cells from blood. These receptors originate from a man aged 18 to 29 in good health.

This clonotype has a count of ten or more. The chain combines TRBV7-8 with TRBJ2-1, with TRBD2 identical over 12 bases. This CDR3 is built from 14 residues. Trimming took 5 bases from V and 10 from J; bases not matched to a gene: 6. CDR1 and CDR2 (germline): SGHVS, FQNEAQ. The CDR3 spells CASSPPSGGGEQFF. The CDR3 DNA is TGTGCCAGCAGCCCCCCTAGCGGGGGGGGAGAGCAGTTCTTC.

This clonotype was seen many times. This chain links TRBV2 with TRBJ1-4, with D uncertain. Trimming took off 8 bases at V and 7 bases at J, with 8 bases between the two ends. The CDR3 runs 11 residues. CDR1 and CDR2 (germline): SNHLY, FYNNEI. CDR3 bases: TGTGCCAGCGCGGCAGGTGAAAAACTGTTTTTT. This codes for CASAAGEKLFF.

Concerning this clonotype itself: Just one base apart from a much larger clone, this may be a read error. The chain is built from TRBV20-1 and TRBJ1-2; 10 nucleotides match TRBD1. Germline CDR1 is DFQATT and CDR2 is SNEGSKA (reference sequence). The CDR3 runs 13 residues. The CDR3 loop reads CGTRQGAVDGYTF. DNA of the CDR3: TGCGGGACCCGACAGGGGGCAGTCGATGGCTACACCTTC.

There are a few counts of this clonotype. The chain links TRBV19 to TRBJ1-1, with TRBD1 matching 9 bases. Germline CDR1 reads LNHDA; CDR2 reads SQIVND (reference sequence). The ends lost 6 bases at V and 11 bases at J; junction bases unmatched: 7. CDR3 length: 12 amino acids. CDR3 region: CASSLQGAEAFF. CDR3 sequence (DNA): TGTGCCAGTAGCCTACAGGGGGCGGAGGCTTTCTTT. The full variable domain, with the rest looked up from reference TRBV19 and TRBJ1-1, is DGGITQSPKYLFRKEGQNVTLSCEQNLNHDAMYWYRQDPGQGLRLIYYSQIVNDFQKGDIAEGYSVSREKKESFPLTVTSAQKNPTAFYLCASSLQGAEAFFGQGTRLTVV.

This clonotype was found many times. The gene calls are TRBV12-5 and TRBJ1-5; D is uncertain. CDR1 is LGHNT and CDR2 is FRNRAP in the germline V gene. The CDR3 spans 15 residues. The V gene lost 5 bases and the J gene lost 6 bases, with 17 bases spanning the gap. CDR3 sequence reads: CASGQGPLTSQPQHF. CDR3 nucleotide sequence: TGTGCTAGTGGTCAAGGGCCATTAACTTCTCAGCCCCAGCATTTT.

This clonotype was picked up many times. This chain links TRBV12-3 or TRBV12-4 with TRBJ2-7, with D unclear. V lost 4 bases to trimming and J lost 3 bases, with 4 bases between them. CDR3 length: 11 amino acids. The CDR3, as DNA: TGTGCCAGCAGTTCTATCTACGAGCAGTACTTC. Encoded protein: CASSSIYEQYF.

The table lists this clonotype with many counts. V gene TRBV20-1 combines with J gene TRBJ2-7; 8 bases are a match to TRBD1. Germline lookup yields CDR1 DFQATT and CDR2 SNEGSKA (reference sequence). The V segment lost 1 base and the J segment 1 base; nucleotides outside the gene matches: 6. This CDR3 contains 15 residues. The CDR3 protein is CSARARDRPSYEQYF. The CDR3, as DNA: TGCAGTGCTAGAGCCCGGGACAGGCCTTCCTACGAGCAGTACTTC.

There are many counts of this clonotype. The chain has TRBV7-8 and TRBJ1-5, with D hard to call. The CDR3 totals 16 residues. CDR1 SGHVS and CDR2 FQNEAQ come from the germline V gene. V gave up 1 base and J gave up 0 bases, with 10 bases separating them. CDR3: CASSLGTWGSNQPQHF. CDR3 in DNA: TGTGCCAGCAGCTTAGGCACCTGGGGTAGCAATCAGCCCCAGCATTTT. Using reference TRBV7-8 and TRBJ1-5 for the parts outside the CDR3, the full variable domain is GAGVSQSPRYKVAKRGQDVALRCDPISGHVSLFWYQQALGQGPEFLTYFQNEAQLDKSGLPSDRFFAERPEGSVSTLKIQRTQQEDSAVYLCASSLGTWGSNQPQHFGDGTRLSIL.

This clonotype was seen at least ten times. The V gene is TRBV7-9, the J gene TRBJ2-7; perhaps TRBD2 as D (5 bases). In germline, CDR1 is SEHNR, CDR2 FQNEAQ (reference sequence). Trimming pared 5 bases from V and 0 bases from J, leaving 14 bases between. The CDR3 sequence is 15 residues long. CDR3 loop: CASSLSPGDSYEQYF. CDR3 bases: TGTGCCAGCAGCCTCTCCCCCGGGGACTCCTACGAGCAGTACTTC.

Comments on this clonotype: The junction does not match germline at one end; this may be a read error. The chain joins TRBV12-3 or TRBV12-4 to TRBJ2-1, with D hard to call. There are 12 residues in the CDR3. The CDR3 sequence: CASRLSGDEQFF. The CDR3 coding sequence is TGTGCCAGCAGGTTGTCTGGCGATGAGCAATTCTTC.

This clonotype has ten or more counts. CDR3 loop: CAIRAGDTEAFF. The CDR3 DNA follows: TGTGCCATCAGGGCAGGGGACACTGAAGCTTTCTTT. The J gene is TRBJ1-1, the V gene TRBV10-3; a possible D gene is TRBD1 (6 bases). This CDR3 has 12 residues. Looked up from germline, CDR1 is ENHRY and CDR2 is SYGVKD. With 6 bases removed from V and 3 bases from J, the gap between germline ends came to 8 bases.

This clonotype was counted at least ten times. The chain uses TRBV11-3 and TRBJ2-1; TRBD1 is a possible D gene (5 bases). This CDR3 is 13 amino acids long. The V gene lost 4 bases and the J gene lost 7 bases, with 11 bases spanning the gap. The germline V gene has CDR1 SGHNT and CDR2 YENEEA. CDR3 sequence reads: CASSSPQGNEQFF. CDR3 DNA sequence: TGTGCCAGCAGCTCCCCCCAGGGAAATGAGCAGTTCTTC.

Notes on this clonotype: Its ends do not fully match the called genes, so a read error is possible. V is TRBV7-6 and J is TRBJ2-1; D remains ambiguous. Germline loops: CDR1 SGHVS, CDR2 FNYEAQ. The CDR3 covers 12 residues. The CDR3 reads CVSSWDSDEQFF. CDR3 sequence (DNA): TGTGTCAGCAGCTGGGATTCGGATGAGCAGTTCTTC. The entire variable domain, with the rest obtained from reference TRBV7-6 and TRBJ2-1, is as follows: GAGVSQSPRYKVTKRGQDVALRCDPISGHVSLYWYRQALGQGPEFLTYFNYEAQQDKSGLPNDRFSAERPEGSISTLTIQRTEQRDSAMYRCVSSWDSDEQFFGPGTRLTVL.

This clonotype was counted at least ten times. The V call is TRBV19, the J call TRBJ1-6; TRBD1 might be the D (6 bases). Germline V gene data show CDR1 as LNHDA and CDR2 as SQIVND (reference sequence). This CDR3 has 13 residues. With 7 bases removed from V and 10 bases from J, the gap between germline ends came to 14 bases. CDR3 bases: TGTGCCAGTACCCCTACAGGGAACTCACCCCTCCACTTT. As protein: CASTPTGNSPLHF.

This clonotype was counted at least ten times. The chain is built from TRBV27 and TRBJ2-1; TRBD1 is a possible D gene (5 bases). V shed 1 base and J shed 3 bases, with 19 bases lying between them. Germline V gene sequence: CDR1 MNHEY, CDR2 SMNVEV (reference sequence). The CDR3 runs 18 residues. CDR3 coding DNA: TGTGCCAGCAGTTTATTAAACCCCAGGGTCAGCCGCTACAATGAGCAGTTCTTC. This sequence encodes CASSLLNPRVSRYNEQFF.

This clonotype was counted at least ten times. This chain connects TRBV7-8 to TRBJ2-7; D remains unclear. With 6 bases removed from V and 3 bases from J, the gap between germline ends came to 15 bases. In germline, CDR1 is SGHVS, CDR2 FQNEAQ. This CDR3 contains 14 residues. The CDR3 nucleotides are TGTGCCAGCAGAGCTAACGGGTTCCACTACGAGCAGTACTTC. This sequence encodes CASRANGFHYEQYF. The full variable domain, completed using reference TRBV7-8 and TRBJ2-7, is GAGVSQSPRYKVAKRGQDVALRCDPISGHVSLFWYQQALGQGPEFLTYFQNEAQLDKSGLPSDRFFAERPEGSVSTLKIQRTQQEDSAVYLCASRANGFHYEQYFGPGTRLTVT.

This clonotype was counted many times. V is TRBV5-1 and J is TRBJ2-3; possible D gene TRBD2, 5 bases. Germline V CDR1 and CDR2: SGHRS, YFSETQ. The CDR3 runs to 16 residues. V shed 0 bases and J shed 5 bases, with 16 bases lying between them. The CDR3 sequence: CASSLAGSARQDTQYF. The CDR3 nucleotides are TGCGCCAGCAGCTTGGCGGGATCTGCACGGCAAGATACGCAGTATTTT.

This clonotype was counted at least ten times. The genes are TRBV6-2 or TRBV6-3 and TRBJ2-2, with D hard to call. The CDR3 loop spans 15 amino acids. Trimming pared 2 bases from V and 0 bases from J, leaving 7 bases between. Germline assignment: CDR1 MNHEY and CDR2 SVGEGT. The CDR3 protein is CASSYQLANTGELFF. The CDR3 coding sequence is TGTGCCAGCAGTTACCAGTTAGCGAACACCGGGGAGCTGTTTTTT.

There are many counts of this clonotype. V and J are TRBV29-1 and TRBJ1-3; D possibly corresponds to TRBD1 (5 bases). Trimming pared 7 bases from V and 3 bases from J, leaving 13 bases between. CDR1 and CDR2 from the germline V gene are SQVTM and ANQGSEA. This CDR3 has 13 residues. CDR3: CSATFDSGNTIYF. The CDR3 bases are TGCAGCGCCACATTCGACAGTGGAAACACCATATATTTT.

At least ten counts were recorded for this clonotype. The rearrangement uses TRBV29-1 and TRBJ2-7; TRBD1 is a possible D gene (5 bases). With 5 bases removed from V and 2 bases from J, the gap between germline ends came to 16 bases. Germline assignment: CDR1 SQVTM and CDR2 ANQGSEA. The CDR3 covers 14 residues. CDR3 sequence reads: CSVLPGLGAYEQYF. The CDR3 DNA follows: TGCAGCGTTTTACCCGGGCTAGGGGCCTACGAGCAGTACTTC.

The sample holds a few counts of this clonotype. The chain links TRBV10-2 to TRBJ1-2; TRBD1 agrees at 11 bases. J lost 4 bases, V lost 5 bases, and 9 bases had no gene match. Germline V gene lookup returns CDR1 WSHSY and CDR2 SAAADI. The CDR3 contains 16 residues. The DNA of the CDR3 is TGCGCCAGCAGTTCCTCCGGGACAGGGGGGGTCTATGGCTACACCTTC. It is translated as CASSSSGTGGVYGYTF.

In its sample, this clonotype was seen many times. The genes are TRBV5-1 and TRBJ2-7; D remains unclear. Deletions cut 2 bases from V and 0 bases from J, with 12 bases between. The CDR3 runs to 15 residues. Germline CDR1 and CDR2: SGHRS and YFSETQ. This chain's CDR3 is CASSFQPSFSYEQYF. The CDR3 nucleotides read TGCGCCAGCAGCTTCCAACCCTCATTCTCCTACGAGCAGTACTTC.

This clonotype appeared many times. The V gene is TRBV7-2, the J gene TRBJ1-5; TRBD1 aligns across 8 bases. The junction had 4 bases not matched to a gene; V was cut back by 2 bases and J by 4 bases. CDR3 length: 15 amino acids. Germline V gives CDR1 SGHTA, CDR2 FQGNSA. CDR3 amino acids: CASSLSGQGNQPQHF. CDR3 DNA: TGTGCCAGCAGCTTATCCGGACAGGGTAATCAGCCCCAGCATTTT. The variable domain in full, with the rest retrieved from reference TRBV7-2 and TRBJ1-5, is GAGVSQSPSNKVTEKGKDVELRCDPISGHTALYWYRQSLGQGLEFLIYFQGNSAPDKSGLPSDRFSAERTGGSVSTLTIQRTQQEDSAVYLCASSLSGQGNQPQHFGDGTRLSIL.

In its sample, this clonotype was seen many times. The chain uses TRBV20-1 and TRBJ2-1, with D possibly matching TRBD1 (6 bases). The CDR3 has 13 amino acids. V was cut by 5 bases and J by 5 bases, with 13 bases left in between. Looked up from germline, CDR1 is DFQATT and CDR2 is SNEGSKA (reference sequence). DNA of the CDR3: TGCAGTGCTCCTGACAGGTACAACAATGAGCAGTTCTTC. Residues: CSAPDRYNNEQFF.